This TCR beta chain was profiled in a study of identical twins. CDR1 SQVTM and CDR2 ANQGSEA come from the germline V gene. J was trimmed by 3 bases and V by 0 bases; bases with no gene match: 5. The CDR3 is 15 amino acids. TCRdb passed the 5' RACE reads through MiXCR, listing each CDR3 protein once. The sample has just over 500,000 distinct CDR3 sequences; approximately 22% are singletons. Every one of the donors was a healthy Caucasian. This clonotype has only a few counts. The antigen is unknown. Whole-study results and caveats: It was out-of-frame TCR alpha sharing in monozygotic twins that models underestimated.

The same data also contributed to another study, on T cells expressing NK-cell markers. That investigation notes: The leading position in the CD3+CD56-NKG2C+ fraction of several donors also went to these clonotypes.

J is TRBJ2-1 and V is TRBV29-1; 7 nucleotides match TRBD2. Sequences were obtained from CD4+ T cells sorted from blood. The TCR was taken from a woman aged 18-30 years in good health. The DNA of the CDR3 is TGCAGCGTTGAAGATGGGGGGGGGGTCTACAATGAGCAGTTCTTC. It encodes CSVEDGGGVYNEQFF.